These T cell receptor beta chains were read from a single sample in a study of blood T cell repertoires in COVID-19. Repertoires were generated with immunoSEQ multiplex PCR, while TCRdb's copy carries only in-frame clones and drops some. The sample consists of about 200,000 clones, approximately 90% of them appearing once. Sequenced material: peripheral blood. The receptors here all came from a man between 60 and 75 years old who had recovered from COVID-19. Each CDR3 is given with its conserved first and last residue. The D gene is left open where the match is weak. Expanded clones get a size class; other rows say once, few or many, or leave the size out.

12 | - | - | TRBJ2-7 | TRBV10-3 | CATTGRGYEQYF | TGTGCCACCACAGGGCGCGGCTACGAGCAGTACTTC
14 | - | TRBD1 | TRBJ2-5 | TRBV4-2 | CASSQAGTEETQYF | TGTGCCAGCAGCCAAGCTGGGACAGAAGAGACCCAGTACTTC
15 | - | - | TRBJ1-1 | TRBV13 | CASSLGNQGHTEAFF | TGTGCCAGCAGCTTAGGGAATCAGGGGCACACTGAAGCTTTCTTT
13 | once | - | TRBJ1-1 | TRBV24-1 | CATSDRRVRQAFF | TGTGCCACCAGTGATAGGAGGGTTCGACAAGCTTTCTTT
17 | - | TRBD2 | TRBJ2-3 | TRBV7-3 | CASSPPGTSGIGGTQYF | TGTGCCAGCAGCCCCCCCGGGACTAGCGGGATAGGGGGTACGCAGTATTTT
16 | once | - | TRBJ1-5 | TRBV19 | CASSIGTVGGGQPQHF | TGTGCCAGTAGTATCGGCACCGTGGGGGGTGGGCAGCCCCAGCATTTT
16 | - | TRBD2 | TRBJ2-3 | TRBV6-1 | CASSEARASGGFPQYF | TGTGCCAGCAGTGAAGCGCGGGCTAGCGGGGGGTTCCCGCAGTATTTT
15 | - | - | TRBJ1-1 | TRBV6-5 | CASSRGLMANTEAFF | TGTGCCAGCAGCCGAGGACTGATGGCGAACACTGAAGCTTTCTTT
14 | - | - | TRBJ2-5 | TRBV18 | CASSPTRSGETQYF | TGTGCCAGCTCACCAACTAGGTCGGGAGAGACCCAGTACTTC
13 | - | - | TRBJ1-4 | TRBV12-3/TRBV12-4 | CASSNLEGEKLFF | TGTGCCAGCAGTAACCTAGAAGGTGAAAAACTGTTTTTT
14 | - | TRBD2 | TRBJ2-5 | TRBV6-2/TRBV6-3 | CASSQSGAQETQYF | TGTGCCAGCAGTCAAAGCGGGGCCCAAGAGACCCAGTACTTC
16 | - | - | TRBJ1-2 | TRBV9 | CASSVGAPGSNYGYTF | TGTGCCAGCAGCGTAGGGGCCCCTGGGAGTAACTATGGCTACACCTTC
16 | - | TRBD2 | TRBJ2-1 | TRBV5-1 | CASSSTAREAYNEQFF | TGCGCCAGCAGCTCGACCGCGCGGGAGGCCTACAATGAGCAGTTCTTC
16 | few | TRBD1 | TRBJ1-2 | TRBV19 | CAIKSGTGTGDYGYTF | TGTGCCATAAAATCCGGGACAGGGACGGGCGACTATGGCTACACCTTC
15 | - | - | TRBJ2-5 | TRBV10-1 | CASSGRRGSEETQYF | TGCGCCAGCAGTGGTCGCAGGGGTTCGGAAGAGACCCAGTACTTC
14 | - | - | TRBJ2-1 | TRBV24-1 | CATSDFPPSTEQFF | TGTGCCACCAGTGATTTTCCCCCTAGCACTGAGCAGTTCTTC
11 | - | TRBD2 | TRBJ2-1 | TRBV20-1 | CTNVGGNEQFF | TGCACCAACGTGGGGGGGAATGAGCAGTTCTTC
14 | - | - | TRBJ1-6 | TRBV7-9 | CASSSEGGSSPLHF | TGTGCCAGCAGCTCAGAGGGGGGGAGCTCACCCCTCCACTTT
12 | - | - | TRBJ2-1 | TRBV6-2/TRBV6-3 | CASSYSRIEQFF | TGTGCCAGCAGTTACTCGAGGATTGAGCAGTTCTTC
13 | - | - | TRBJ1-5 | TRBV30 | CAWSPGSQQPQHF | TGTGCCTGGAGTCCAGGCAGTCAACAGCCCCAGCATTTT
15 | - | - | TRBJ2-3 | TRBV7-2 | CASSLDGTQADTQYF | TGTGCCAGCAGCTTAGATGGGACTCAGGCAGATACGCAGTATTTT
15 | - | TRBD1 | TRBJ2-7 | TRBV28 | CASSYSGTGGYEQYF | TGTGCCAGCAGCTATTCCGGGACAGGGGGCTACGAGCAGTACTTC
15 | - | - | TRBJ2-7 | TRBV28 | CASSLGGHPVYEQYF | TGTGCCAGCAGTTTAGGGGGACACCCCGTGTACGAGCAGTACTTC
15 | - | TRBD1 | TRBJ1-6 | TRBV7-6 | CASRRTGSFSSPLHF | TGTGCCAGCAGAAGGACAGGCTCGTTTAGCTCACCCCTCCACTTT
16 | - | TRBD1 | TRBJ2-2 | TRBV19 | CASSIRRGTNTGELFF | TGTGCCAGTAGTATACGCAGGGGGACGAACACCGGGGAGCTGTTTTTT
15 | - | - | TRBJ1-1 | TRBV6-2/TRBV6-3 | CASSYPGGKSTEAFF | TGTGCCAGCAGTTACCCGGGGGGAAAATCCACTGAAGCTTTCTTT
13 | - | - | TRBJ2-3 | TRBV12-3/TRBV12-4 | CASRLRETDTQYF | TGTGCCAGCAGACTCAGGGAAACAGATACGCAGTATTTT
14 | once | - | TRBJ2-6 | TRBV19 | CASSQGSGANVLTF | TGTGCCAGTAGTCAGGGCTCTGGGGCCAACGTCCTGACTTTC
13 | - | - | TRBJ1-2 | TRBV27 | CASGGQLNYGYTF | TGTGCCAGCGGCGGACAGCTCAACTATGGCTACACCTTC
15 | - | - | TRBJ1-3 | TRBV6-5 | CASSSLQNSGNTIYF | TGTGCCAGCAGTTCCCTCCAGAACTCTGGAAACACCATATATTTT
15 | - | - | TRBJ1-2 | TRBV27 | CASSPGPRGYYGYTF | TGTGCCAGCAGCCCGGGACCCCGGGGGTACTATGGCTACACCTTC
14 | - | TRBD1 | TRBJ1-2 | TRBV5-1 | CASSSPVDREGYTF | TGCGCCAGCAGCTCCCCCGTGGACAGGGAGGGCTACACCTTC
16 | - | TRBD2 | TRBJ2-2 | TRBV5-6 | CASSFPGTSGSGELFF | TGTGCCAGCAGCTTCCCCGGGACTAGCGGGAGCGGGGAGCTGTTTTTT